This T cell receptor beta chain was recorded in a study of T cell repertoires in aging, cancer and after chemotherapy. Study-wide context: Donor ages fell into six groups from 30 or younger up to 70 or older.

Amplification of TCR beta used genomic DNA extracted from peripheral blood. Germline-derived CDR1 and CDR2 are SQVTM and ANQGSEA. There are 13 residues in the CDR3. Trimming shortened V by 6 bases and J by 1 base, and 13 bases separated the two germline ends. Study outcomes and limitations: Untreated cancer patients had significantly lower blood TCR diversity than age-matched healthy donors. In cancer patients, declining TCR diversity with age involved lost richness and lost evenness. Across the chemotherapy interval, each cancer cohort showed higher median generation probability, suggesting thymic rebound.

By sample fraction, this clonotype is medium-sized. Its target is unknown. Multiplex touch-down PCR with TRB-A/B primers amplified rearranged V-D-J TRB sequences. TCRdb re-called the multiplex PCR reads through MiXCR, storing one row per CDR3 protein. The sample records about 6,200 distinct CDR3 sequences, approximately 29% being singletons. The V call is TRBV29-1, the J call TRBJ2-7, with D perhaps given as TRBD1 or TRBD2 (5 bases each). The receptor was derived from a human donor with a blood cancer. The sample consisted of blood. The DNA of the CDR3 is TGCAGCGTAGGACCCGGGACGTCCTACGAGCAGTACTTC. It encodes CSVGPGTSYEQYF.